One sample yielded the 17 T cell receptor beta chains listed below, sequenced in a study of OX40 agonist ivuxolimab in advanced cancers. The repertoire was sequenced with immunoSEQ multiplex PCR; TCRdb's copy has only in-frame clones and lacks some. The sample contains some 44,000 clones, over 70% of which appear only once. Sequencing was performed on CD4+ or CD8+ T cells sorted from blood, taken in a trial of the OX40 agonist ivuxolimab. These receptors were collected from an adult with an advanced solid tumor such as melanoma, head and neck, liver or kidney cancer.

V is TRBV7-9 and J is TRBJ1-1; D call uncertain. CDR1 is SEHNR and CDR2 is FQNEAQ in the germline V gene (reference sequence). V was cut by 5 bases and J by 1 base, with 14 bases left in between. The CDR3 consists of 15 residues. The CDR3 loop reads CASSLRSQTNTEAFF. The DNA for the CDR3 is TGTGCCAGCAGCCTCCGAAGCCAGACGAACACTGAAGCTTTCTTT.

This clone showed up just a few times. The chain carries TRBV29-1 and TRBJ2-1; possibly TRBD1 for D (6 bases). Trimming removed 6 bases from V and 3 bases from J, with 12 bases in between. The germline CDR1 and CDR2 sequences are SQVTM and ANQGSEA. This CDR3 region has 13 residues. CDR3 protein: CSVRGDNYNEQFF. The CDR3 nucleotides read TGCAGCGTCCGAGGGGACAACTACAATGAGCAGTTCTTC.

The V gene is TRBV7-9, the J gene TRBJ1-1; 8 bases match TRBD1. This CDR3 contains 15 residues. V lost 4 bases, J lost 4 bases, and 8 bases stayed unmatched. Per the germline V gene, CDR1 is SEHNR and CDR2 is FQNEAQ (reference sequence). CDR3 DNA sequence: TGTGCCAGCAGCTCACCCGGACAGGGAGTCACTGAAGCTTTCTTT. Translated: CASSSPGQGVTEAFF.

The J gene is TRBJ2-5, the V gene TRBV2; D is perhaps TRBD2 (5 bases). The J call may be in error: the DNA end matches TRBJ2-7 better. There are 15 residues in the CDR3. The germline V gene has CDR1 SNHLY and CDR2 FYNNEI. The CDR3 sequence is CASSGLERSSYEQYF. CDR3 coding DNA: TGTGCCAGCAGTGGACTTGAGCGGAGCTCCTACGAGCAGTACTTC.

J is TRBJ2-3 and V is TRBV4-3; TRBD1 agrees at 9 bases. This CDR3 spans 20 amino acids. The J segment lost 4 bases and the V segment lost 2 bases, leaving 19 bases of the junction unmatched. Germline CDR1 and CDR2: LGHNA and YSLEER. The CDR3 sequence is CASSQSAPTGGPGYADTQYF. CDR3 DNA: TGCGCCAGCAGCCAATCCGCCCCCACAGGGGGCCCTGGGTACGCAGATACGCAGTATTTT.

This clone was counted between two and nine times. CDR3 loop: CASSFLARDRYEQYF. Here the CDR3 DNA reads TGTGCCAGCAGTTTTTTGGCCCGGGATAGGTACGAGCAGTACTTC. The chain links TRBV28 to TRBJ2-7; perhaps TRBD2 as D (5 bases). This CDR3 contains 15 residues. V was clipped by 3 bases and J by 4 bases, with 16 bases between them. CDR1 and CDR2 (germline): MDHEN, SYDVKM.

The CDR3 loop reads CASRSPSDTQYF. Here the CDR3 DNA reads TGTGCCAGCAGGTCACCGTCAGATACGCAGTATTTT. The chain has TRBV6-5 and TRBJ2-3, with unresolved D. Deletions cut 6 bases from V and 4 bases from J, with 8 bases between. The length of the CDR3 is 12 residues. CDR1 is MNHEY and CDR2 is SVGAGI in the germline V gene.

V gene TRBV9 combines with J gene TRBJ2-2; 9 nucleotides agree with TRBD1. This CDR3 comprises 15 residues. CDR1 is SGDLS and CDR2 is YYNGEE in the germline V gene. The V segment lost 0 bases and the J segment 3 bases; nucleotides outside the gene matches: 0. CDR3 region: CASSVGDRDTGELFF. As DNA, the CDR3 is TGTGCCAGCAGCGTAGGGGACAGGGACACCGGGGAGCTGTTTTTT.

The chain couples TRBV11-3 to TRBJ2-1, with TRBD2 matching 14 bases. This CDR3 is built from 15 residues. CDR1 and CDR2 (germline): SGHNT, YENEEA. J was trimmed by 5 bases and V by 4 bases; bases with no gene match: 1. CDR3 sequence: CASSWTSGRHNEQFF. The CDR3 nucleotides read TGTGCCAGCAGCTGGACTAGCGGGAGGCACAATGAGCAGTTCTTC.

The chain employs TRBV9 and TRBJ2-3; 15 bases are a match to TRBD2. The germline V gene encodes CDR1 SGDLS and CDR2 YYNGEE. The CDR3 has 17 amino acids. Unmatched junction bases numbered 7, after V lost 4 bases and J lost 4 bases. This CDR3 reads CASSPGLAGGLADTQYF. The CDR3 coding sequence is TGTGCCAGCAGCCCTGGACTAGCGGGAGGGCTGGCAGATACGCAGTATTTT.

The chain carries TRBV28 and TRBJ1-2, with D perhaps matching TRBD1 (6 bases). The V gene lost 6 bases and the J gene lost 0 bases, with 14 bases spanning the gap. Germline loops: CDR1 MDHEN, CDR2 SYDVKM. CDR3 length equals 15 residues. CDR3 sequence reads: CASRKQGQANYGYTF. Written as DNA, the CDR3 is TGTGCCAGCAGGAAGCAGGGGCAGGCTAACTATGGCTACACCTTC.

The gene calls are TRBV16 and TRBJ1-5; possibly TRBD1 for D (6 bases). The V gene lost 0 bases and the J gene lost 12 bases, with 12 bases spanning the gap. Looked up from germline, CDR1 is KGHSY and CDR2 is FQNENV. This CDR3 contains 13 residues. The CDR3 region has the DNA TGTGCCAGCAGCCAATCAGCGGGGGGGCTCCAGCATTTT. It specifies CASSQSAGGLQHF. Together with reference TRBV16 and TRBJ1-5, the CDR3 gives the full variable domain: GEEVAQTPKHLVRGEGQKAKLYCAPIKGHSYVFWYQQVLKNEFKFLISFQNENVFDETGMPKERFSAKCLPNSPCSLEIQATKLEDSAVYFCASSQSAGGLQHFGDGTRLSIL.

This clone was recorded a few times. The chain couples TRBV29-1 to TRBJ2-3, with TRBD1 identical over 10 bases. Looked up from germline, CDR1 is SQVTM and CDR2 is ANQGSEA. V was clipped by 6 bases and J by 5 bases; unmatched bases: 5. The CDR3 has 13 residues. As DNA, the CDR3 is TGCAGCGTAAGGACAGGGGGTCGAGATACGCAGTATTTT. Its translation is CSVRTGGRDTQYF.

The gene calls are TRBV19 and TRBJ2-1; TRBD1 agrees at 9 bases. The V gene's germline CDR1 is LNHDA and CDR2 SQIVND (reference sequence). The junction had 5 bases not matched to a gene; V was cut back by 2 bases and J by 6 bases. This CDR3 is built from 15 residues. Written as DNA, the CDR3 is TGTGCCAGTAGTATATCCGGGACAGGGCCCAATGAGCAGTTCTTC. It codes for CASSISGTGPNEQFF.

By proportion, this clone is medium-sized (0.01 to 0.1%). The chain has TRBV2 and TRBJ2-6; the match to TRBD1 covers 9 bases. This CDR3 spans 16 amino acids. The junction had 5 bases not matched to a gene; V was cut back by 6 bases and J by 2 bases. Germline loops: CDR1 SNHLY, CDR2 FYNNEI. Here the CDR3 reads CASSLQGATGANVLTF. Here the CDR3 DNA reads TGTGCCAGCAGCTTACAGGGGGCCACTGGGGCCAACGTCCTGACTTTC.

This chain uses TRBV18 with TRBJ2-5, with 8 bases identical to TRBD1. This CDR3 comprises 14 residues. The germline V gene encodes CDR1 KGHSH and CDR2 LQKENI. Trimming at V came to 3 bases and at J to 5 bases, leaving 5 bases not matched to a gene. The DNA of the CDR3 is TGTGCCAGCTCACCGAAGACAGGGGCCGAGACCCAGTACTTC. Translating gives CASSPKTGAETQYF. Looking up the rest from reference TRBV18 and TRBJ2-5 gives the full variable domain: NAGVMQNPRHLVRRRGQEARLRCSPMKGHSHVYWYRQLPEEGLKFMVYLQKENIIDESGMPKERFSAEFPKEGPSILRIQQVVRGDSAAYFCASSPKTGAETQYFGPGTRLLVL.

The chain couples TRBV10-3 to TRBJ1-1, with D unclear. The CDR3 runs 13 residues. Germline values: CDR1 ENHRY, CDR2 SYGVKD. The V gene lost 3 bases and the J gene lost 0 bases, with 5 bases spanning the gap. DNA for the CDR3: TGTGCCATCAGTGACAGAATGAACACTGAAGCTTTCTTT. Encoded protein: CAISDRMNTEAFF.